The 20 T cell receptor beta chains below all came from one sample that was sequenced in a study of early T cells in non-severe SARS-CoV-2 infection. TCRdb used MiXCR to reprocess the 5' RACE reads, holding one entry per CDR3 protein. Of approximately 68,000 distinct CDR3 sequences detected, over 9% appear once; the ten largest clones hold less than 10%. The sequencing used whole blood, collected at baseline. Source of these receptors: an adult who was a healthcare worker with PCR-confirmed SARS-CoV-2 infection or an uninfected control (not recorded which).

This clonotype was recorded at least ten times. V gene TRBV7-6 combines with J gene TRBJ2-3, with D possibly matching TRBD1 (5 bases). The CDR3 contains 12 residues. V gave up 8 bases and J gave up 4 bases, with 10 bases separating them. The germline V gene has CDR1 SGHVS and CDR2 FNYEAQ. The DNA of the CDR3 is TGTGCCAGCGAAGGGGCTGCAGATACGCAGTATTTT. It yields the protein CASEGAADTQYF.

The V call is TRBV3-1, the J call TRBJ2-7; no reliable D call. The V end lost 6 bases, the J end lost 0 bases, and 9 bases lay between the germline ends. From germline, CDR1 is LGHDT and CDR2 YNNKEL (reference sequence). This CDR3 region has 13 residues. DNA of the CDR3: TGTGCCAGCAGTCTCTACAGCTCCTACGAGCAGTACTTC. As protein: CASSLYSSYEQYF.

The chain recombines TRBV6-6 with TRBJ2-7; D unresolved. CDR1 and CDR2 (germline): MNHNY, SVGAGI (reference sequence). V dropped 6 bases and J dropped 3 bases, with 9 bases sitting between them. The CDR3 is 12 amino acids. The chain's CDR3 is CASSAANYEQYF. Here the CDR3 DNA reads TGTGCCAGCAGCGCCGCCAACTACGAGCAGTACTTC.

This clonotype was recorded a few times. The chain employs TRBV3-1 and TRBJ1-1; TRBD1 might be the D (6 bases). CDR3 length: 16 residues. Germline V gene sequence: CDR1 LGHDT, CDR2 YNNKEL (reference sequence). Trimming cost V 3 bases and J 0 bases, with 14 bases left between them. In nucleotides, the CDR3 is TGTGCCAGCAGCCACCCCAGGGGCAGCTTGAACACTGAAGCTTTCTTT. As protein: CASSHPRGSLNTEAFF.

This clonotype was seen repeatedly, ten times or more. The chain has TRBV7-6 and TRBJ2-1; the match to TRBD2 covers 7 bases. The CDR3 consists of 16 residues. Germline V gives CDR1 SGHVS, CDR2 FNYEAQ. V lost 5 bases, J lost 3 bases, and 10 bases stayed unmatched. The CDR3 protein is CASSILSSGNYNEQFF. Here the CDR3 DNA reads TGTGCCAGCAGCATACTCTCTAGCGGTAACTACAATGAGCAGTTCTTC. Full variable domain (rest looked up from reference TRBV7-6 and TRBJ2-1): GAGVSQSPRYKVTKRGQDVALRCDPISGHVSLYWYRQALGQGPEFLTYFNYEAQQDKSGLPNDRFSAERPEGSISTLTIQRTEQRDSAMYRCASSILSSGNYNEQFFGPGTRLTVL.

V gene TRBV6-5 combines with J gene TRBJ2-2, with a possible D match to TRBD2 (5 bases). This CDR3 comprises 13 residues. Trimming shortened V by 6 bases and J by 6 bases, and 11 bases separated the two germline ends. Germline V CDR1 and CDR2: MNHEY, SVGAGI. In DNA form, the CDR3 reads TGTGCCAGCAGACCTAGCTGGTCCGGGGAGCTGTTTTTT. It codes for CASRPSWSGELFF.

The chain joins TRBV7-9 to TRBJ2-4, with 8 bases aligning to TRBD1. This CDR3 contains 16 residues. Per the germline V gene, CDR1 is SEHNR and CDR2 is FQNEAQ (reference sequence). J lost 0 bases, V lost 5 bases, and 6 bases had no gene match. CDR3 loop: CASSTGQGKAKNIQYF. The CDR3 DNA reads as TGTGCCAGCAGCACTGGACAGGGCAAAGCCAAAAACATTCAGTACTTC.

The DNA for the CDR3 is TGTGCCAGCAGTCTGACAGGGGGCATGGACTATGGCTACACCTTC. Residues: CASSLTGGMDYGYTF. The V and J genes are TRBV6-1 and TRBJ1-2; 10 bases agree with TRBD1. With V trimmed by 5 bases and J by 3 bases, 6 bases remained unmatched. The germline V gene encodes CDR1 MNHNS and CDR2 SASEGT. The CDR3 is made up of 15 amino acids.

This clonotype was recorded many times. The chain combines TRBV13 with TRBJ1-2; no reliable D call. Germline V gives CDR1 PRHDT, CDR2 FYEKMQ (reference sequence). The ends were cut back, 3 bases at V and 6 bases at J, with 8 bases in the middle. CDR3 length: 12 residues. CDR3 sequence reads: CASSFPPHGYTF. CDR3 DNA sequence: TGTGCCAGCAGCTTCCCCCCCCATGGCTACACCTTC. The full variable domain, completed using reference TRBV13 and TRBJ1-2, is AAGVIQSPRHLIKEKRETATLKCYPIPRHDTVYWYQQGPGQDPQFLISFYEKMQSDKGSIPDRFSAQQFSDYHSELNMSSLELGDSALYFCASSFPPHGYTFGSGTRLTVV.

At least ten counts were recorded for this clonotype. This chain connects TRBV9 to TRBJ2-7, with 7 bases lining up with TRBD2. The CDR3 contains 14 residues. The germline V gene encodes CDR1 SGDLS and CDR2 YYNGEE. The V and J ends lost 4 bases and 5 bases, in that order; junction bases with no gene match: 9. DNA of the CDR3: TGTGCCAGCAGCCCAGAGGGGAGGGTGGACGAGCAGTACTTC. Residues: CASSPEGRVDEQYF.

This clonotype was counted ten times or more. CDR3 sequence: CASSVDSPGFTDTQYF. DNA for the CDR3: TGTGCCAGCAGCGTAGATTCCCCCGGATTCACAGATACGCAGTATTTT. The J gene is TRBJ2-3, the V gene TRBV9; no reliable D call. V was clipped by 0 bases and J by 2 bases, with 13 bases between them. The germline gives CDR1 SGDLS, CDR2 YYNGEE. This CDR3 is built from 16 residues.

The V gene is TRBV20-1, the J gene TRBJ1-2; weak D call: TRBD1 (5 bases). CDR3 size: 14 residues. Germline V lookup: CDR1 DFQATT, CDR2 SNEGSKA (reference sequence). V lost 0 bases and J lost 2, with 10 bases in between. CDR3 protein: CSARDLRGNYGYTF. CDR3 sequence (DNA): TGCAGTGCTAGAGATCTACGGGGGAACTATGGCTACACCTTC.

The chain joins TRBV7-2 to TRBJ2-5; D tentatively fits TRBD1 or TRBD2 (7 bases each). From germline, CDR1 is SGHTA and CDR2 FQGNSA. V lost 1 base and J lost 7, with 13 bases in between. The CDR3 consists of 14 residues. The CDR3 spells CASSLGQGGGTQYF. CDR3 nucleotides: TGTGCCAGCAGCTTAGGACAGGGCGGGGGGACCCAGTACTTC.

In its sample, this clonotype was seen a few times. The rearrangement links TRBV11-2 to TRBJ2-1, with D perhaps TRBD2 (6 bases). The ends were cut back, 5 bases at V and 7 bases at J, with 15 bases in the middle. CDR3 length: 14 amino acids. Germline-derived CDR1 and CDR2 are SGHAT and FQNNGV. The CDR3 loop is CASSPGTSGNEQFF. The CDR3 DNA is TGTGCCAGCAGCCCCGGGACCAGCGGGAATGAGCAGTTCTTC.

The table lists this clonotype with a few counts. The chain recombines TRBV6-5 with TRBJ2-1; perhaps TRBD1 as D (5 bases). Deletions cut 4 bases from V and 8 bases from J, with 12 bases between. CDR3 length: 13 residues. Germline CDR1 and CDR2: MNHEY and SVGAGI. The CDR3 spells CASSSPGIHEQFF. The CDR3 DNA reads TGTGCCAGCAGTTCCCCAGGGATCCATGAGCAGTTCTTC.

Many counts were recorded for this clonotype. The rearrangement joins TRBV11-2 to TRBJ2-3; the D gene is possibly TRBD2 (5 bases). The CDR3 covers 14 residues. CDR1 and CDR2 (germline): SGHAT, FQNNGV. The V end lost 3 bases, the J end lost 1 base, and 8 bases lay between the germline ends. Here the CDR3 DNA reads TGTGCCAGCAGCTTTAATAGCGGCACAGATACGCAGTATTTT. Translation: CASSFNSGTDTQYF.

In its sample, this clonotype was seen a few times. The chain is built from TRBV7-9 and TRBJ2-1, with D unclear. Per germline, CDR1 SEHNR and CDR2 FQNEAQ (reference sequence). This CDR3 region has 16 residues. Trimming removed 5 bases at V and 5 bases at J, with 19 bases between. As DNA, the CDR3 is TGTGCCAGCAGCGCCTCCCGGCTAGGAAACAACAATGAGCAGTTCTTC. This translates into CASSASRLGNNNEQFF.

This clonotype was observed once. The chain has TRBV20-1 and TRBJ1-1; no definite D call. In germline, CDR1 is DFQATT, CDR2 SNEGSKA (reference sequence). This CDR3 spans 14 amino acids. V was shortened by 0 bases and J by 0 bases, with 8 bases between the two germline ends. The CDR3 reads CSARDPGVNTEAFF. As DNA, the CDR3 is TGCAGTGCTAGAGATCCGGGAGTGAACACTGAAGCTTTCTTT.

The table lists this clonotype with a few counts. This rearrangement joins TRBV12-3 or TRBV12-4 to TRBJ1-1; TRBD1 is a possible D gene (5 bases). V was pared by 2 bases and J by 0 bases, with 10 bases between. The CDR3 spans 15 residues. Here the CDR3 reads CASSLSGLMNTEAFF. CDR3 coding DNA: TGTGCCAGCAGTTTATCAGGGTTAATGAACACTGAAGCTTTCTTT.

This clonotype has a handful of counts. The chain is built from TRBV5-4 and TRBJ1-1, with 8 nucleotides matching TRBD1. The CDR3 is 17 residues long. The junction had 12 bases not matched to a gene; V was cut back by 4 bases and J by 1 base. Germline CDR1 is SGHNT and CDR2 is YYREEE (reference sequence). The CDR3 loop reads CASSADRGIEANTEAFF. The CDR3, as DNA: TGTGCCAGCAGCGCCGACAGGGGAATTGAGGCGAACACTGAAGCTTTCTTT.